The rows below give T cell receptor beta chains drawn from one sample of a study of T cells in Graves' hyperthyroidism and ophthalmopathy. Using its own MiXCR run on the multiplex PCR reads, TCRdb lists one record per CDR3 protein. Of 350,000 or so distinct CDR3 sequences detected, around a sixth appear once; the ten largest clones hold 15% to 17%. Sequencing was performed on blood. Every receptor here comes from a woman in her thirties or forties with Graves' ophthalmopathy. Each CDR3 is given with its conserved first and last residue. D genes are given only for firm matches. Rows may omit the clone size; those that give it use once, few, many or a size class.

cdr3_nt: TGTGCCAGCAGCCTCCTCCCGGGACTAGCGGGGAAAAGCTCCTACGAGCAGTACTTC
cdr3_aa: CASSLLPGLAGKSSYEQYF
v_call: TRBV11-2
j_call: TRBJ2-7
d_call: TRBD2
clone_size: many

cdr3_nt: TGTGCCAGCAGTTTAGGAATTCAGCCCCAGCATTTT
cdr3_aa: CASSLGIQPQHF
v_call: TRBV28
j_call: TRBJ1-5
d_call: -
clone_size: many

cdr3_nt: TGTGCCAGCAGTTTACGGGAACGGGACAGGGGATACGGCTACACCTTC
cdr3_aa: CASSLRERDRGYGYTF
v_call: TRBV12-3/TRBV12-4
j_call: TRBJ1-2
d_call: TRBD1
clone_size: many

cdr3_nt: TGTGCCAGCAGCCCGGGACAGGGGGGCCCGCCGAGCCAAGAGACCCAGTACTTC
cdr3_aa: CASSPGQGGPPSQETQYF
v_call: TRBV14
j_call: TRBJ2-5
d_call: TRBD1
clone_size: many

cdr3_nt: TGCGCCAGCAGCTTGCCCGGGCAGAACACTGAAGCTTTCTTT
cdr3_aa: CASSLPGQNTEAFF
v_call: TRBV28
j_call: TRBJ1-1
d_call: -
clone_size: many

cdr3_nt: TGTGCCAGCAGCCCGAGCAGGTTAGCGGGACGCTCCTACAATGAGCAGTTCTTC
cdr3_aa: CASSPSRLAGRSYNEQFF
v_call: TRBV6-6
j_call: TRBJ2-1
d_call: TRBD2
clone_size: many

cdr3_nt: TGCAGTGCTAGACCGACAGGGGATAGGCAGCCCCAGCATTTT
cdr3_aa: CSARPTGDRQPQHF
v_call: TRBV20-1
j_call: TRBJ1-5
d_call: TRBD1
clone_size: many

cdr3_nt: TGTGCCAGCAGCCCCACCAGCTCTGGAAACACCATATCTTTT
cdr3_aa: CASSPTSSGNTISF
v_call: TRBV12-3/TRBV12-4
j_call: TRBJ1-3
d_call: -
clone_size: -

cdr3_nt: TGTGCCTGGATAGAGAGGGGGGTCGCTGAAGCTTTCTTT
cdr3_aa: CAWIERGVAEAFF
v_call: TRBV30
j_call: TRBJ1-1
d_call: -
clone_size: many

cdr3_nt: TGTGCCAGCAAGGACAGCGGGCAATATGGCTACACCTTC
cdr3_aa: CASKDSGQYGYTF
v_call: TRBV6-1
j_call: TRBJ1-2
d_call: -
clone_size: -

cdr3_nt: TGTGCCAGCAGTTATGGGGGAGGCACTGAAGCTTTCTTT
cdr3_aa: CASSYGGGTEAFF
v_call: TRBV6-5
j_call: TRBJ1-1
d_call: -
clone_size: medium-sized

cdr3_nt: TGCAGCGTAAGACAGGCAAACATTCAGTACTTC
cdr3_aa: CSVRQANIQYF
v_call: TRBV29-1
j_call: TRBJ2-4
d_call: -
clone_size: many

cdr3_nt: TGTGCCAGCAGCCCCCAAGACCACGGACTAGCGGGAGTGGGCGGGGAGCTGTTTTTT
cdr3_aa: CASSPQDHGLAGVGGELFF
v_call: TRBV11-2
j_call: TRBJ2-2
d_call: TRBD2
clone_size: many

cdr3_nt: TGTGCCAGCAGCACCCGTACAGGGCGCGCAAACATTCAGTACTTC
cdr3_aa: CASSTRTGRANIQYF
v_call: TRBV28
j_call: TRBJ2-4
d_call: -
clone_size: many

cdr3_nt: TGTGCCAGCAGCTTATTCTCGGCAGCGGCGGGGGAGACCCAGTACTTC
cdr3_aa: CASSLFSAAAGETQYF
v_call: TRBV7-2
j_call: TRBJ2-5
d_call: -
clone_size: many

cdr3_nt: TGTGCCAGCAGCCCCGTGCTAGCGTATAATGAGCAGTTCTTC
cdr3_aa: CASSPVLAYNEQFF
v_call: TRBV11-1
j_call: TRBJ2-1
d_call: -
clone_size: many

cdr3_nt: TGTGCCAGCAGTCCATTTGGTGGACAGGGAGGAAACACCATATATTTT
cdr3_aa: CASSPFGGQGGNTIYF
v_call: TRBV28
j_call: TRBJ1-3
d_call: TRBD1
clone_size: many

cdr3_nt: TGTGCCAGCAGCTTTCCGGGGGTGGGGGAGACCCAGTACTTC
cdr3_aa: CASSFPGVGETQYF
v_call: TRBV7-2
j_call: TRBJ2-5
d_call: -
clone_size: -

cdr3_nt: TGTGCCAGCAGACCTACAGGGGGCGCAAGCTATGGCTACACCTTC
cdr3_aa: CASRPTGGASYGYTF
v_call: TRBV27
j_call: TRBJ1-2
d_call: TRBD1
clone_size: many

cdr3_nt: TGTGCCAGCAGCGTAGACGAGAGGCTCTTCACTGAAGCTTTCTTT
cdr3_aa: CASSVDERLFTEAFF
v_call: TRBV9
j_call: TRBJ1-1
d_call: -
clone_size: many

cdr3_nt: TGTGCCAGCAGTTCGAATCGGTGGCGGACAACTGGTCAGCCCCAGCATTTT
cdr3_aa: CASSSNRWRTTGQPQHF
v_call: TRBV6-5
j_call: TRBJ1-5
d_call: -
clone_size: many

cdr3_nt: TGCAGTGAAGGGGACAGGGGGGGAGAGACCCAGTACTTC
cdr3_aa: CSEGDRGGETQYF
v_call: TRBV20-1
j_call: TRBJ2-5
d_call: TRBD1
clone_size: -

cdr3_nt: TGTGCCAGCCAGACCGGACTTAGCAATCAGCCCCAGCATTTT
cdr3_aa: CASQTGLSNQPQHF
v_call: TRBV2
j_call: TRBJ1-5
d_call: -
clone_size: -

cdr3_nt: TGTGCCAGCAGTTTAACCCCCGGGTCTGCATTTCCCGGGGAGCTGTTTTTT
cdr3_aa: CASSLTPGSAFPGELFF
v_call: TRBV27
j_call: TRBJ2-2
d_call: -
clone_size: many

cdr3_nt: TGTGCCAGCAGCACACAGGGGAACTATGGCTACATCTTC
cdr3_aa: CASSTQGNYGYIF
v_call: TRBV7-9
j_call: TRBJ1-2
d_call: TRBD1
clone_size: -

cdr3_nt: TGTGCCAGCAGTTACACGGGAGATACCACCGGGGAGCTGTTTTTT
cdr3_aa: CASSYTGDTTGELFF
v_call: TRBV6-5
j_call: TRBJ2-2
d_call: -
clone_size: many

cdr3_nt: TGTGCCAGCAGCTCTCAGGACCCTCAGCCCCAGCATTTT
cdr3_aa: CASSSQDPQPQHF
v_call: TRBV7-2
j_call: TRBJ1-5
d_call: -
clone_size: many

cdr3_nt: TGCAGTGCTAGTGTCGGGACTAGCGACTACGAGCAGTACTTC
cdr3_aa: CSASVGTSDYEQYF
v_call: TRBV20-1
j_call: TRBJ2-7
d_call: TRBD2
clone_size: many

cdr3_nt: TGCGCCACCGGGACTAGCGGTGCTGGGGAGCTGTTTTTT
cdr3_aa: CATGTSGAGELFF
v_call: TRBV10-2
j_call: TRBJ2-2
d_call: TRBD2
clone_size: many

cdr3_nt: TGTGCCAGCGGGGCGGGAGAAGGCGCGGATACGCAGTATTTT
cdr3_aa: CASGAGEGADTQYF
v_call: TRBV6-1
j_call: TRBJ2-3
d_call: TRBD2
clone_size: many

cdr3_nt: TGTGCCCGGAGGGACAGGCCCTTCCATTACGAGCAGTACTTC
cdr3_aa: CARRDRPFHYEQYF
v_call: TRBV27
j_call: TRBJ2-7
d_call: TRBD1
clone_size: -

cdr3_nt: TGTGCCAGCAGTCCATATACCCCGAGGCACTACGAGCAGTACTTC
cdr3_aa: CASSPYTPRHYEQYF
v_call: TRBV6-2/TRBV6-3
j_call: TRBJ2-7
d_call: -
clone_size: many

cdr3_nt: TGTGCCACCAGTGATTTGAAGCCGGGACAGGGGACCGGGGAGCTGTTTTTT
cdr3_aa: CATSDLKPGQGTGELFF
v_call: TRBV24-1
j_call: TRBJ2-2
d_call: TRBD1
clone_size: many

cdr3_nt: TGTGCCAGCAGCCAAGACAGGGGTAGGAGCGAGCAGTACTTC
cdr3_aa: CASSQDRGRSEQYF
v_call: TRBV3-1
j_call: TRBJ2-7
d_call: -
clone_size: many

cdr3_nt: TGTGCCACCACAGGGGAGGACACTGAAGCTTTCTTT
cdr3_aa: CATTGEDTEAFF
v_call: TRBV24-1
j_call: TRBJ1-1
d_call: -
clone_size: -